Following are 18 T cell receptor beta chains from one sample sequenced in a study of cytomegalovirus exposure and HLA in healthy donors. PCR was performed using 60 Vbeta and 13 Jbeta primers. Clones were read by immunoSEQ multiplex PCR, and TCRdb kept only the in-frame ones, dropping some. The sample holds over 90,000 clones, about three fifths seen once. Sequences were obtained from PBMCs. The origin of the receptors is a human donor in good health.

This clone was detected only once. Germline and junction disagree at one end, which may indicate a read error. The gene calls are TRBV13 and TRBJ2-2, with D possibly matching TRBD1 (6 bases). Germline loops: CDR1 PRHDT, CDR2 FYEKMQ (reference sequence). This CDR3 is built from 16 residues. The CDR3 loop is CASILSRHRGSGELFF. Written as DNA, the CDR3 is TGTGCCAGCATCTTATCCCGCCATAGGGGGTCCGGGGAGCTGTTTTTT.

This rearrangement joins TRBV6-6 to TRBJ2-7; 7 bases align to TRBD1. Germline V lookup: CDR1 MNHNY, CDR2 SVGAGI (reference sequence). This CDR3 region has 13 residues. Germline trimming cut 5 bases from V and 3 bases from J; bases unmatched to any gene: 4. The CDR3 DNA follows: TGTGCCAGCAGTAAGGGACAGTTCTACGAGCAGTACTTC. As protein: CASSKGQFYEQYF.

V gene TRBV15 combines with J gene TRBJ1-4; TRBD1 matches at 9 bases. CDR1 and CDR2 from the germline V gene are LNHNV and YYDKDF (reference sequence). This CDR3 comprises 15 residues. Germline trimming cut 5 bases from V and 5 bases from J; bases unmatched to any gene: 6. The CDR3 reads CATSGRTGVNEKLFF. The CDR3 nucleotides are TGTGCCACCAGCGGAAGGACAGGGGTAAATGAAAAACTGTTTTTT.

The chain has TRBV6-5 and TRBJ2-7; D is unclear. The CDR3 contains 13 residues. Looked up from germline, CDR1 is MNHEY and CDR2 is SVGAGI. V was clipped by 6 bases and J by 2 bases, with 11 bases between them. CDR3 amino acids: CASSPMTPYEQYF. DNA for the CDR3: TGTGCCAGCAGCCCTATGACTCCCTACGAGCAGTACTTC.

The gene calls are TRBV6-1 and TRBJ2-2; 10 nucleotides match TRBD2. The germline CDR1 and CDR2 sequences are MNHNS and SASEGT. V shed 0 bases, J shed 6 bases, and the junction held 1 base outside the gene matches. This CDR3 contains 15 residues. CDR3 region: CASSEALAGAGELFF. As DNA, the CDR3 is TGTGCCAGCAGTGAAGCTCTAGCGGGAGCCGGGGAGCTGTTTTTT.

The rearrangement links TRBV9 to TRBJ2-3; perhaps TRBD1 as D (6 bases). This CDR3 comprises 16 residues. Germline V gives CDR1 SGDLS, CDR2 YYNGEE. V lost 3 bases, J lost 4 bases, and 18 bases lay in between. The CDR3: CASSASLVRGPDTQYF. Here the CDR3 DNA reads TGTGCCAGCAGCGCCTCCCTCGTCAGGGGTCCAGATACGCAGTATTTT.

This chain joins TRBV11-2 and TRBJ2-7, with D unclear. V shed 2 bases and J shed 2 bases, with 13 bases lying between them. The germline gives CDR1 SGHAT, CDR2 FQNNGV. The CDR3 sequence is 15 residues long. DNA for the CDR3: TGTGCCAGCAGCTTACAATTGACAATAACCTACGAGCAGTACTTC. Its translation is CASSLQLTITYEQYF.

The chain recombines TRBV2 with TRBJ2-7, with 8 nucleotides matching TRBD2. The CDR3 contains 13 residues. Trimming at V came to 4 bases and at J to 7 bases, leaving 6 bases not matched to a gene. Germline V gene lookup returns CDR1 SNHLY and CDR2 FYNNEI. The CDR3 sequence is CASSVSGKGEQYF. CDR3 sequence (DNA): TGTGCCAGCAGTGTTAGCGGGAAGGGGGAGCAGTACTTC.

The chain recombines TRBV4-1 with TRBJ1-1; D is perhaps TRBD1 (6 bases). V was trimmed by 1 base and J by 10 bases, leaving 16 bases between them. The germline gives CDR1 MGHRA, CDR2 YSYEKL. The CDR3 contains 14 residues. For the CDR3, the DNA is TGCGCCAGCAGCCAAGGCCCGGGGCTCAGGGGAGCTTTCTTT. Its protein product is CASSQGPGLRGAFF.

CDR3 DNA: TGTGCCTGGAGCGAGGGGGCGGGTAATTCACCCCTCCACTTT. Translated, it gives CAWSEGAGNSPLHF. V and J are TRBV30 and TRBJ1-6, with 7 bases aligning to TRBD1. The CDR3 has 14 residues. Unmatched junction bases numbered 5, after V lost 3 bases and J lost 6 bases. CDR1 is GTSNPN and CDR2 is SVGIG in the germline V gene (reference sequence).

The chain joins TRBV4-1 to TRBJ1-1; 9 bases are a match to TRBD1. V lost 2 bases and J lost 2; bases outside the gene matches: 15. The CDR3 length is 19 residues. The germline CDR1 and CDR2 sequences are MGHRA and YSYEKL. The CDR3 here is CASSQTSGTGSTGNTEAFF. The CDR3 coding sequence is TGCGCCAGCAGCCAAACTTCCGGGACAGGGTCGACGGGAAACACTGAAGCTTTCTTT.

V gene TRBV5-6 combines with J gene TRBJ2-1, with D maybe TRBD1 (6 bases). There are 12 residues in the CDR3. Trimming left V 4 bases short and J 6 bases short, with 8 bases between. Germline-derived CDR1 and CDR2 are SGHDT and YYEEEE. CDR3: CASSDRRNEQFF. In DNA, the CDR3 is TGTGCCAGCAGCGACAGGCGCAATGAGCAGTTCTTC.

The CDR3 nucleotides are TGCGCCAGCAACAGGGGGTTCGAGGAGACCCAGTACTTC. Protein product: CASNRGFEETQYF. This rearrangement joins TRBV5-1 to TRBJ2-5, with 8 bases that match TRBD1. The J segment lost 5 bases and the V segment lost 6 bases, leaving 6 bases of the junction unmatched. This CDR3 has 13 residues. Germline CDR1 and CDR2: SGHRS and YFSETQ.

This clone was recorded a few times. The chain has TRBV5-4 and TRBJ2-7; 8 bases match TRBD2. V dropped 2 bases and J dropped 0; count of bases not matched to a gene: 4. Germline CDR1 reads SGHNT; CDR2 reads YYREEE (reference sequence). This CDR3 comprises 15 residues. CDR3 coding DNA: TGTGCCAGCAGCTTATCGAGCGGGAGCTCCTACGAGCAGTACTTC. Protein: CASSLSSGSSYEQYF.

The V and J genes are TRBV4-1 and TRBJ1-5; the D is unclear. V was clipped by 0 bases and J by 0 bases, with 15 bases between them. This CDR3 has 18 residues. Looked up from germline, CDR1 is MGHRA and CDR2 is YSYEKL. The CDR3 DNA reads TGCGCCAGCAGCCAAGATTTTTTCATTGAGTATAGCAATCAGCCCCAGCATTTT. Encoded protein: CASSQDFFIEYSNQPQHF.

V gene TRBV30 combines with J gene TRBJ1-5; D possibly corresponds to TRBD1 (5 bases). Per germline, CDR1 GTSNPN and CDR2 SVGIG (reference sequence). V lost 4 bases and J 2 bases, leaving 9 bases between the germline ends. The CDR3 has 13 amino acids. CDR3 in DNA: TGTGCCTGGACAGGGAATGGCAATCAGCCCCAGCATTTT. It encodes CAWTGNGNQPQHF.

J is TRBJ2-3 and V is TRBV7-9; D is uncertain. The germline V gene encodes CDR1 SEHNR and CDR2 FQNEAQ (reference sequence). The V end was cut by 3 bases, the J end by 6 bases, with 4 bases between. CDR3 length: 11 amino acids. The CDR3 DNA sequence: TGTGCCAGCAGCTTTTCGGATACGCAGTATTTT. Translating gives CASSFSDTQYF.

This clone came up a few times. The rearrangement uses TRBV15 and TRBJ2-5, with D perhaps matching TRBD2 (5 bases). Trimming stripped 0 bases from V and 6 bases from J, with 14 bases between. Germline loops: CDR1 LNHNV, CDR2 YYDKDF (reference sequence). The CDR3 spans 15 residues. The CDR3 DNA follows: TGTGCCACCAGCAGAGATCTGGGAGAAACCCAGACCCAGTACTTC. This sequence encodes CATSRDLGETQTQYF.